This T cell receptor beta chain comes out of a study of blood T cell repertoires in COVID-19. Background on the study: Samples taken during acute and convalescent COVID-19 were collected in the United States, Italy and Spain.

Sequencing used immunoSEQ multiplex PCR; TCRdb keeps in-frame clones, though not all of them. This table holds hundreds of thousands of clones, more than 70% found once. CDR1 KGHSH and CDR2 LQKENI come from the germline V gene. V lost 3 bases, J lost 1 base, and 7 bases lay in between. This CDR3 is built from 13 residues. One Seattle source followed patients from active infection through their disease course. The source is a woman aged 25 to 39 with COVID-19, enrolled during active disease. V is TRBV18 and J is TRBJ2-7; D is unclear. The sequenced material came from peripheral blood. The CDR3 coding sequence is TGTGCCAGCTCACCTCCGGGTTCCTACGAGCAGTACGTC. Encoded protein: CASSPPGSYEQYV.